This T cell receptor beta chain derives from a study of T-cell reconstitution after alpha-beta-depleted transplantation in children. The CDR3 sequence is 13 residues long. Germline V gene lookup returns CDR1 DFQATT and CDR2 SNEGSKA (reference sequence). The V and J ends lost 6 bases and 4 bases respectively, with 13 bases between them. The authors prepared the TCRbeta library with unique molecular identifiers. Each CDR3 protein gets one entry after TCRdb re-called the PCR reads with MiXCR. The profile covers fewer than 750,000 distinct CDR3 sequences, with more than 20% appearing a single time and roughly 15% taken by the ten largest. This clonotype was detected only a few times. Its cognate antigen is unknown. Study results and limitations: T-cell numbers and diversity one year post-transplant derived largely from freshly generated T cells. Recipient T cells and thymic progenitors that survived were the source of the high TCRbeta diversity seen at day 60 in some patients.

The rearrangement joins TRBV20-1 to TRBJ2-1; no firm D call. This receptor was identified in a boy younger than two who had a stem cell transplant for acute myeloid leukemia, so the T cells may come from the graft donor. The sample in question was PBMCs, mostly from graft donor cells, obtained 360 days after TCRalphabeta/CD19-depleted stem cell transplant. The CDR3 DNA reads TGCAGTGCCTCCGACGGAAGTTACAATGAGCAGTTCTTC. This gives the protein CSASDGSYNEQFF.